The 27 T cell receptor beta chains below were found in one sample sequenced in a study of vaccination effects on CD4 cells after COVID-19. The repertoire was sequenced with immunoSEQ multiplex PCR; TCRdb's copy has only in-frame clones and lacks some. The sample carries under 75,000 clones, about four fifths recorded once. Expansion of antigen-specific CD4+ T cells with viral peptide pools was carried out by the ViraFEST assay before sequencing. Subsequent to 10 days of culture, CD4+ T cells were isolated. Vaccinated participants had no history of SARS-CoV-2 infection and tested negative for nucleocapsid antibodies. These receptors have no identified antigens. The specimen comprised CD4+ T cells from PBMCs cultured with SARS-CoV-2 spike peptides, sampled before COVID-19 vaccination. The origin of the receptors is a human donor who received a COVID-19 vaccine.

This clone was seen a single time. V gene TRBV24-1 combines with J gene TRBJ2-7, with a possible D match to TRBD1 (6 bases). V was clipped by 4 bases and J by 6 bases, with 12 bases between them. Per the germline V gene, CDR1 is KGHDR and CDR2 is SFDVKD. CDR3 size: 13 residues. The CDR3 region has the DNA TGTGCCACCAGTGAGTCAGGGGTGTCCGAGCAGTACGTC. Protein product: CATSESGVSEQYV.

The chain recombines TRBV6-2 or TRBV6-3 with TRBJ1-6; D not resolved. The length of the CDR3 is 16 residues. CDR1 and CDR2 (germline): MNHEY, SVGEGT. Trimming removed 1 base from V and 10 bases from J, with 17 bases in between. CDR3 region: CASSYWVRTARSPLHF. CDR3 sequence (DNA): TGTGCCAGCAGTTACTGGGTCCGGACGGCTCGATCACCCCTCCACTTT.

The chain carries TRBV18 and TRBJ2-3, with D uncertain. The CDR3 spans 13 residues. Trimming removed 2 bases at V and 6 bases at J, with 9 bases between. Germline CDR1 is KGHSH and CDR2 is LQKENI. The CDR3, as DNA: TGTGCCAGCTCACCAAGAACGACTGATACGCAGTATTTT. This codes for CASSPRTTDTQYF.

The chain has TRBV10-3 and TRBJ1-1; TRBD1 is a possible D gene (6 bases). Germline V gives CDR1 ENHRY, CDR2 SYGVKD. With 4 bases removed from V and 0 bases from J, the gap between germline ends came to 9 bases. The CDR3 runs 14 residues. This CDR3 is CAISAGQMNTEAFF. The CDR3 region has the DNA TGTGCCATCAGTGCAGGACAGATGAACACTGAAGCTTTCTTT.

V usage is TRBV19 and J usage is TRBJ2-3; D perhaps matches TRBD2 (5 bases). Germline values: CDR1 LNHDA, CDR2 SQIVND (reference sequence). CDR3 length equals 16 residues. V dropped 5 bases and J dropped 2 bases, with 17 bases sitting between them. The CDR3 DNA is TGTGCCAGTAGTTCCAAGCGCGGGTCCTACACAGATACGCAGTATTTT. Protein: CASSSKRGSYTDTQYF.

The chain uses TRBV10-2 and TRBJ2-1; 8 bases match TRBD1. This CDR3 contains 12 residues. Germline values: CDR1 WSHSY, CDR2 SAAADI. V was pared by 6 bases and J by 8 bases, with 3 bases of the junction left unmatched. Written as DNA, the CDR3 is TGCGCCAGCAGCGGACAGGGCGATGAGCAGTTCTTC. Protein sequence: CASSGQGDEQFF.

This clone was seen more than once but under ten times. The chain combines TRBV2 with TRBJ2-3; D might be TRBD1 (6 bases). This CDR3 is 14 amino acids long. Germline CDR1 is SNHLY and CDR2 is FYNNEI. Trimming took off 6 bases at V and 2 bases at J, with 12 bases between the two ends. This CDR3 is CASSRGTITDTQYF. The CDR3 DNA follows: TGTGCCAGCAGCAGAGGGACAATCACAGATACGCAGTATTTT.

There are a few counts of this clone. This sequence joins TRBV4-2 and TRBJ1-2; D is ambiguous. Germline CDR1 and CDR2: LGHNA and YNFKEQ. This CDR3 contains 14 residues. V was cut by 1 base and J by 2 bases, with 8 bases left in between. The CDR3 DNA reads as TGTGCCAGCAGCCAAGCACTGTTAAACTATGGCTACACCTTC. This translates into CASSQALLNYGYTF.

This sequence joins TRBV9 and TRBJ1-1, with D unresolved. V lost 0 bases to trimming and J lost 2 bases, with 8 bases between them. CDR1 and CDR2 (germline): SGDLS, YYNGEE. The CDR3 covers 14 residues. CDR3 in amino acids: CASSVDMGNTEAFF. The CDR3 DNA sequence: TGTGCCAGCAGCGTAGACATGGGAAACACTGAAGCTTTCTTT.

The chain uses TRBV3-1 (or the pseudogene TRBV3-2) and TRBJ2-5, with 7 bases lining up with TRBD1. CDR1 LGHDT and CDR2 YNNKEL come from the germline V gene (reference sequence). Trimming cost V 1 base and J 2 bases; bases outside gene matches: 1. The CDR3 is 14 amino acids. DNA for the CDR3: TGTGCCAGCAGCCAAGGGACAGGTCAAGAGACCCAGTACTTC. This sequence encodes CASSQGTGQETQYF.

This clone was recorded once. This chain connects TRBV10-1 to TRBJ2-3; D perhaps matches TRBD1 (6 bases). Trimming removed 5 bases from V and 0 bases from J, with 9 bases in between. The length of the CDR3 is 14 residues. Germline values: CDR1 WNHNN, CDR2 SYGVQD (reference sequence). CDR3 in amino acids: CASSRTVSTDTQYF. CDR3 sequence (DNA): TGCGCCAGCAGTAGGACAGTGAGCACAGATACGCAGTATTTT.

Only one count was recorded for this clone. The genes are TRBV12-5 and TRBJ2-6; D gene ambiguous. Germline lookup yields CDR1 LGHNT and CDR2 FRNRAP. V gave up 5 bases and J gave up 1 base, with 9 bases separating them. The CDR3 is 15 residues long. In nucleotides, the CDR3 is TGTGCTAGTGGTCCCGGGCGGTCTGGGGCCAACGTCCTGACTTTC. This encodes CASGPGRSGANVLTF.

This rearrangement joins TRBV5-1 to TRBJ1-5; D remains ambiguous. Germline V CDR1 and CDR2: SGHRS, YFSETQ. This CDR3 contains 13 residues. V lost 7 bases and J 7 bases, leaving 15 bases between the germline ends. The CDR3 loop reads CASHWMNQQPQHF. The DNA of the CDR3 is TGCGCCAGCCATTGGATGAATCAGCAGCCCCAGCATTTT.

The rearrangement joins TRBV29-1 to TRBJ1-5; possibly TRBD1 for D (5 bases). Trimming removed 6 bases at V and 5 bases at J, with 17 bases between. The CDR3 runs 14 residues. Germline assignment: CDR1 SQVTM and CDR2 ANQGSEA. The CDR3 DNA reads as TGCAGCGTGGTTGTTGGGGCTCAAGATCAGCCCCAGCATTTT. This gives the protein CSVVVGAQDQPQHF.

The V and J genes are TRBV19 and TRBJ2-5; 9 nucleotides line up with TRBD2. Germline V gene sequence: CDR1 LNHDA, CDR2 SQIVND (reference sequence). The CDR3 consists of 15 residues. V shed 6 bases and J 0 bases; nucleotides not matched to a gene: 5. DNA of the CDR3: TGTGCCAGTAGAAGGAGCGGGGGGCACCAAGAGACCCAGTACTTC. This translates into CASRRSGGHQETQYF.

This clone was seen just once. V is TRBV5-1 and J is TRBJ2-1; D ambiguous. The CDR3 is 15 amino acids. The germline CDR1 and CDR2 sequences are SGHRS and YFSETQ. Trimming pared 2 bases from V and 9 bases from J, leaving 18 bases between. CDR3 sequence reads: CASSFGSFPYVEQFF. CDR3 nucleotides: TGCGCCAGCAGCTTCGGCTCCTTTCCTTACGTTGAGCAGTTCTTC. The variable domain in full, with the rest retrieved from reference TRBV5-1 and TRBJ2-1, is KAGVTQTPRYLIKTRGQQVTLSCSPISGHRSVSWYQQTPGQGLQFLFEYFSETQRNKGNFPGRFSGRQFSNSRSEMNVSTLELGDSALYLCASSFGSFPYVEQFFGPGTRLTVL.

This chain joins TRBV30 and TRBJ1-1; D might be TRBD1 (6 bases). The CDR3 spans 14 residues. Trimming left V 7 bases short and J 4 bases short, with 19 bases between. Germline CDR1 GTSNPN, CDR2 SVGIG (reference sequence). The CDR3 region is CASTDSPVGTEAFF. The DNA of the CDR3 is TGTGCCTCTACGGACAGCCCCGTGGGCACTGAAGCTTTCTTT. Looking up the rest from reference TRBV30 and TRBJ1-1 gives the full variable domain: SQTIHQWPATLVQPVGSPLSLECTVEGTSNPNLYWYRQAAGRGLQLLFYSVGIGQISSEVPQNLSASRPQDRQFILSSKKLLLSDSGFYLCASTDSPVGTEAFFGQGTRLTVV.

Written as DNA, the CDR3 is TGTGCCAGCAGCTTAGGCAGGGACCCAACTAATGAAAAACTGTTTTTT. As protein: CASSLGRDPTNEKLFF. The chain couples TRBV7-9 to TRBJ1-4, with D perhaps TRBD1 (5 bases). The V end lost 1 base, the J end lost 0 bases, and 9 bases lay between the germline ends. Looked up from germline, CDR1 is SEHNR and CDR2 is FQNEAQ (reference sequence). CDR3 length equals 16 residues.

This chain connects TRBV5-1 to TRBJ2-2, with 7 bases lining up with TRBD1. This CDR3 is 17 amino acids long. Germline V gives CDR1 SGHRS, CDR2 YFSETQ. V was clipped by 4 bases and J by 4 bases; unmatched bases: 13. In DNA, the CDR3 is TGCGCCAGCAGCCTACGAACGACAGGGTCGACCACCGGGGAGCTGTTTTTT. This gives the protein CASSLRTTGSTTGELFF.

This rearrangement joins TRBV5-1 to TRBJ1-3, with TRBD1 as a possible D gene (6 bases). CDR1 is SGHRS and CDR2 is YFSETQ in the germline V gene. This CDR3 comprises 17 residues. V was clipped by 4 bases and J by 1 base, with 18 bases between them. CDR3 in amino acids: CASSDGGAFSSGNTIYF. In DNA form, the CDR3 reads TGCGCCAGCAGCGATGGGGGGGCGTTCTCTTCTGGAAACACCATATATTTT.

The V call is TRBV6-2 or TRBV6-3, the J call TRBJ2-4; D is undetermined. V was trimmed by 2 bases and J by 8 bases, leaving 16 bases between them. Germline V CDR1 and CDR2: MNHEY, SVGEGT. CDR3 length: 15 residues. The CDR3 spells CASSYETSQAHIQYF. The DNA for the CDR3 is TGTGCCAGCAGTTACGAGACATCCCAGGCGCACATTCAGTACTTC.

The chain uses TRBV11-2 and TRBJ1-3; D gene ambiguous. This CDR3 region has 12 residues. Germline-derived CDR1 and CDR2 are SGHAT and FQNNGV. Trimming cost V 6 bases and J 4 bases, with 7 bases left between them. CDR3 nucleotides: TGTGCCAGCAGGTCGGGCGGAAACACCATATATTTT. It encodes CASRSGGNTIYF.

V gene TRBV2 combines with J gene TRBJ2-2, with unresolved D. The CDR3 totals 13 residues. Trimming took off 4 bases at V and 1 base at J, with 4 bases between the two ends. The germline V gene has CDR1 SNHLY and CDR2 FYNNEI. DNA of the CDR3: TGTGCCAGCAGTGTTAAGAACACCGGGGAGCTGTTTTTT. Its protein is CASSVKNTGELFF.

The chain is built from TRBV24-1 and TRBJ2-3; 9 bases line up with TRBD1. The CDR3 is made up of 16 amino acids. Losses at the gene ends were 1 base for V and 1 base for J; bases not matched to a gene: 2. Germline V CDR1 and CDR2: KGHDR, SFDVKD. CDR3 amino acids: CATSDFRDRGTDTQYF. In nucleotides, the CDR3 is TGTGCCACCAGTGATTTTCGGGACAGGGGCACAGATACGCAGTATTTT.

This clone has a single count. This chain connects TRBV11-2 to TRBJ1-4, with TRBD1 as a possible D gene (6 bases). V dropped 4 bases and J dropped 4 bases, with 10 bases sitting between them. The CDR3 sequence is 14 residues long. In germline, CDR1 is SGHAT, CDR2 FQNNGV. CDR3 nucleotide sequence: TGTGCCAGCAGCTGGGGGCAGCTTAATGAAAAACTGTTTTTT. Protein: CASSWGQLNEKLFF.

The J gene is TRBJ2-3, the V gene TRBV6-4, with D unresolved. The CDR3 sequence is 15 residues long. Trimming pared 0 bases from V and 4 bases from J, leaving 11 bases between. Per germline, CDR1 MRHNA and CDR2 SNTAGT. CDR3 residues: CASSDSYGLADTQYF. Written as DNA, the CDR3 is TGTGCCAGCAGTGACTCATATGGGTTAGCAGATACGCAGTATTTT.

The chain uses TRBV24-1 and TRBJ1-2; D gene ambiguous. Germline-derived CDR1 and CDR2 are KGHDR and SFDVKD. The germline V and J ends were trimmed by 2 bases and 11 bases, with 8 bases remaining between them. The length of the CDR3 is 11 residues. The CDR3: CATSDSQGYTF. The CDR3 nucleotides read TGTGCCACCAGTGATTCTCAAGGGTACACCTTC.